Below are 8 T cell receptor beta chains sequenced from a single sample in a study of T cell responses to AZD1222 COVID-19 vaccine. TCRdb keeps only in-frame clones here, not all; method: immunoSEQ multiplex PCR. The sample carries approximately 110,000 clones, around 90% recorded once. Sequencing was performed on peripheral blood, taken on day 0 of AZD1222 vaccination. These TCRs come from an adult in good health.

This clone was detected only once. The CDR3: CASSDGTARRSLHF. As DNA, the CDR3 is TGTGCCAGCAGTGATGGGACAGCCCGTCGATCCCTCCACTTT. V and J are TRBV27 and TRBJ1-6; the match to TRBD1 covers 7 bases. From germline, CDR1 is MNHEY and CDR2 SMNVEV (reference sequence). CDR3 length equals 14 residues. J was trimmed by 14 bases and V by 5 bases; bases with no gene match: 12.

The chain combines TRBV28 with TRBJ1-5; 7 nucleotides match TRBD1. Unmatched junction bases numbered 13, after V lost 3 bases and J lost 2 bases. Looked up from germline, CDR1 is MDHEN and CDR2 is SYDVKM. The CDR3 covers 18 residues. CDR3 protein: CASSFTPGGGGGNQPQHF. CDR3 bases: TGTGCCAGCAGTTTCACCCCGGGGGGAGGGGGCGGCAATCAGCCCCAGCATTTT.

A single count supports this clone. V usage is TRBV5-4 and J usage is TRBJ1-1; 8 nucleotides match TRBD1. The germline V gene encodes CDR1 SGHNT and CDR2 YYREEE (reference sequence). The V segment lost 0 bases and the J segment 3 bases; nucleotides outside the gene matches: 1. CDR3 size: 14 residues. CDR3 in DNA: TGTGCCAGCAGCTTGGACAGGGGGGACACTGAAGCTTTCTTT. It encodes CASSLDRGDTEAFF.

This rearrangement joins TRBV5-1 to TRBJ1-1; the match to TRBD1 covers 9 bases. Germline values: CDR1 SGHRS, CDR2 YFSETQ. Unmatched junction bases numbered 4, after V lost 6 bases and J lost 4 bases. There are 13 residues in the CDR3. The CDR3, as DNA: TGCGCCAGCAAACAGGGGGCTCCCACTGAAGCTTTCTTT. It encodes CASKQGAPTEAFF.

The chain links TRBV28 to TRBJ2-5; tentative D call: TRBD1 (6 bases). Germline loops: CDR1 MDHEN, CDR2 SYDVKM. V dropped 1 base and J dropped 5 bases, with 11 bases sitting between them. This CDR3 has 14 amino acids. DNA of the CDR3: TGTGCCAGCAGTTTATCTCTAACAGGGGAGACCCAGTACTTC. It encodes CASSLSLTGETQYF.

V gene TRBV30 combines with J gene TRBJ1-2, with TRBD1 as a possible D gene (6 bases). V was trimmed by 0 bases and J by 3 bases, leaving 20 bases between them. This CDR3 comprises 17 residues. Germline-derived CDR1 and CDR2 are GTSNPN and SVGIG (reference sequence). The CDR3 coding sequence is TGTGCCTGGAGTGTCTGGGGGCGAGGCCAAACGCACTATGGCTACACCTTC. It codes for CAWSVWGRGQTHYGYTF.

This chain links TRBV5-5 with TRBJ2-3; no clear D gene. V lost 4 bases and J lost 0, with 15 bases in between. This CDR3 is 16 amino acids long. The germline CDR1 and CDR2 sequences are SGHKS and YYEKEE (reference sequence). The CDR3 reads CASSLWGTASTDTQYF. The CDR3 nucleotides read TGTGCCAGCAGCCTCTGGGGTACAGCGAGCACAGATACGCAGTATTTT.

V and J are TRBV7-9 and TRBJ1-2, with D perhaps TRBD1 (5 bases). Trimming removed 5 bases from V and 3 bases from J, with 13 bases in between. CDR1 is SEHNR, CDR2 FQNEAQ, per germline (reference sequence). CDR3 length: 14 residues. The CDR3 reads CASSLGGYYYGYTF. The CDR3 bases are TGTGCCAGCAGCCTTGGGGGGTATTACTATGGCTACACCTTC. Supplemented by reference TRBV7-9 and TRBJ1-2, the full variable domain reads DTGVSQNPRHKITKRGQNVTFRCDPISEHNRLYWYRQTLGQGPEFLTYFQNEAQLEKSRLLSDRFSAERPKGSFSTLEIQRTEQGDSAMYLCASSLGGYYYGYTFGSGTRLTVV.